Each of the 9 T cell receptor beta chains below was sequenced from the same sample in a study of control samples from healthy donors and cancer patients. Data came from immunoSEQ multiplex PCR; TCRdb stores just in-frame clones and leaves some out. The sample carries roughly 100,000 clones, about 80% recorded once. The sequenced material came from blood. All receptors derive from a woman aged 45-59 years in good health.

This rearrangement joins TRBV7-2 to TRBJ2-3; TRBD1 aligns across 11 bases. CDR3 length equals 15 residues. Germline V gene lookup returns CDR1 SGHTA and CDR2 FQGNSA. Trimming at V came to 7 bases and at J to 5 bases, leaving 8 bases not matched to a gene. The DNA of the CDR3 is TGTGCCAGCACCCTTACGGGACAGGGGGTAGATACGCAGTATTTT. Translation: CASTLTGQGVDTQYF. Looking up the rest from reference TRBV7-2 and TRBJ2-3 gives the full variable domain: GAGVSQSPSNKVTEKGKDVELRCDPISGHTALYWYRQSLGQGLEFLIYFQGNSAPDKSGLPSDRFSAERTGGSVSTLTIQRTQQEDSAVYLCASTLTGQGVDTQYFGPGTRLTVL.

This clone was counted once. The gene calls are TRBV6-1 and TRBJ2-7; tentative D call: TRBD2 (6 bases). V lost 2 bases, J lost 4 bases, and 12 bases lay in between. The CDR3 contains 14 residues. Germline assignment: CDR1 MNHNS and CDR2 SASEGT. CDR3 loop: CASSELGSFYEQYF. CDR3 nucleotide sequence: TGTGCCAGCAGTGAACTCGGGAGTTTTTACGAGCAGTACTTC.

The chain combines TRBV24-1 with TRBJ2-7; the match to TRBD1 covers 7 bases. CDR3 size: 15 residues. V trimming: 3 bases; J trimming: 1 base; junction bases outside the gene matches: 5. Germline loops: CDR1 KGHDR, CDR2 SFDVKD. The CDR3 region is CATSDRKQGSYEQYF. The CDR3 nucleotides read TGTGCCACCAGTGATCGAAAACAGGGGTCCTACGAGCAGTACTTC.

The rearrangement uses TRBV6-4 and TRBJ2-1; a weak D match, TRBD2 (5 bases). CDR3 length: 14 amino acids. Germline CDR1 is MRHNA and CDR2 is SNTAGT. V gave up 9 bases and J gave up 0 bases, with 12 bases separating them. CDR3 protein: CAREFRGSYNEQFF. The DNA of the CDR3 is TGTGCCAGAGAGTTTCGGGGCTCCTACAATGAGCAGTTCTTC.

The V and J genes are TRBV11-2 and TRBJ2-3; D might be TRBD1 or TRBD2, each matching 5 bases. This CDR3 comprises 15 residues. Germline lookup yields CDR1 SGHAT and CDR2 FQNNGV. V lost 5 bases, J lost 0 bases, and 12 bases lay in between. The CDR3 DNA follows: TGTGCCAGCAGCCCCCGGGGCCCTAGCACAGATACGCAGTATTTT. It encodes CASSPRGPSTDTQYF.

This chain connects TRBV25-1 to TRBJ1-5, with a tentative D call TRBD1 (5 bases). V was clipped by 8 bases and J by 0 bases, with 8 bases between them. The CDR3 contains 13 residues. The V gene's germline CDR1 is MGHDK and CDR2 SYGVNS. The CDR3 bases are TGTGCCAGCGACAGCCGTAGCAATCAGCCCCAGCATTTT. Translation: CASDSRSNQPQHF.

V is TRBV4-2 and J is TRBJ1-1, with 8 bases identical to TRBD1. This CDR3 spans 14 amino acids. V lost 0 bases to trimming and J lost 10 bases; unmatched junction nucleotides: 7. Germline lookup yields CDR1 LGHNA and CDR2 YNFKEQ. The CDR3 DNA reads TGTGCCAGCAGCCAAGACCCAGGGGGCGCGTTAGCTTTCTTT. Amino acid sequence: CASSQDPGGALAFF.

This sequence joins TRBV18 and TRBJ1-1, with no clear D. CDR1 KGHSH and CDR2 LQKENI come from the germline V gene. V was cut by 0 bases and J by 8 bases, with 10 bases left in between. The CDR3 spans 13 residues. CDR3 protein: CASSPPVEGEAFF. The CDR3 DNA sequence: TGTGCCAGCTCACCACCGGTGGAGGGAGAAGCTTTCTTT.

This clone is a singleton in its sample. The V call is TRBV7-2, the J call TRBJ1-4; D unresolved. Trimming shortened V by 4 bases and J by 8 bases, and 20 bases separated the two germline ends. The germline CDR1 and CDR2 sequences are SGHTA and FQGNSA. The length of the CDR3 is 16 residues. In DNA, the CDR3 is TGTGCCAGCAGCTCTAGGATTGGATGGTTCGGCGAAAAACTGTTTTTT. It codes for CASSSRIGWFGEKLFF.